This entry is about one T cell receptor beta chain. Peripheral blood from each donor was collected in a volume of 8 to 10 milliliters. The data stem from a study of blood T cells in healthy people across ages. The authors ran a second PCR of about 7 to 11 cycles using a sample-barcoded 5' primer and a J-beta primer mix. TCRdb reanalysed the 5' RACE reads using MiXCR and keeps one entry per CDR3 protein. The sample carries over 1,300,000 distinct CDR3 sequences, 45% to 70% recorded once. Source material: blood. This TCR derives from a young man in good health.

The CDR3 coding sequence is TGTGCCAGCAGTGACGCGCCAGGGGAGGAAGCTTTCTTT. Translation gives CASSDAPGEEAFF. V is TRBV6-1 and J is TRBJ1-1; TRBD1 might be the D (6 bases). The V end was cut by 3 bases, the J end by 8 bases, with 13 bases between. This CDR3 contains 13 residues. CDR1 and CDR2 from the germline V gene are MNHNS and SASEGT.